This T cell receptor (beta chain) was obtained from a study of blood T cell repertoires in COVID-19. The CDR3 is 15 residues long. V lost 7 bases to trimming and J lost 0 bases, with 15 bases between them. CDR1 is SNHLY and CDR2 is FYNNEI in the germline V gene. Data came from immunoSEQ multiplex PCR; TCRdb stores just in-frame clones and leaves some out. The repertoire has 150,000 to 200,000 clones, 88% of them found once; the top ten carry less than 8%. The chain couples TRBV2 to TRBJ1-1; tentative D call: TRBD1 (6 bases). This sequence originates from a woman aged 50 to 60 who had recovered from COVID-19. The specimen sequenced was PBMCs or T cells enriched from blood (not recorded which). This chain's CDR3 is CASNPTGIMNTEAFF. The CDR3 DNA sequence: TGTGCCAGCAACCCGACAGGCATTATGAACACTGAAGCTTTCTTT.